A single sample is the source of the 2 T cell receptor beta chains below, sequenced in a study of T cell repertoires in ileal Crohn's disease. Time point described: neoterminal ileum biopsy at postoperative endoscopy, about 6 months after surgery. The method was immunoSEQ multiplex PCR; TCRdb's version includes in-frame clones alone and lacks a portion of them. Altogether approximately 3,000 clones are present, 80% to 90% being singletons, with the ten largest covering roughly 5%. The specimen was ileal tissue. The receptors were gathered from an adult with Crohn's disease.

In its sample, this clone was seen once. The chain employs TRBV6-1 and TRBJ2-2; 9 nucleotides match TRBD1. V lost 3 bases to trimming and J lost 2 bases; unmatched junction nucleotides: 4. There are 16 residues in the CDR3. Germline CDR1 MNHNS, CDR2 SASEGT. This CDR3 reads CASSDRDRVNTGELFF. The CDR3 nucleotides are TGTGCCAGCAGTGATAGGGACAGGGTAAACACCGGGGAGCTGTTTTTT.

The rearrangement links TRBV7-8 to TRBJ2-7; 7 nucleotides align to TRBD2. The V and J ends lost 1 base and 0 bases, in that order; junction bases with no gene match: 9. The CDR3 is 17 amino acids. Per the germline V gene, CDR1 is SGHVS and CDR2 is FQNEAQ. Here the CDR3 DNA reads TGTGCCAGCAGCTTAGGAGCTTTATCGGGGGGCTCCTACGAGCAGTACTTC. Translated, it gives CASSLGALSGGSYEQYF.